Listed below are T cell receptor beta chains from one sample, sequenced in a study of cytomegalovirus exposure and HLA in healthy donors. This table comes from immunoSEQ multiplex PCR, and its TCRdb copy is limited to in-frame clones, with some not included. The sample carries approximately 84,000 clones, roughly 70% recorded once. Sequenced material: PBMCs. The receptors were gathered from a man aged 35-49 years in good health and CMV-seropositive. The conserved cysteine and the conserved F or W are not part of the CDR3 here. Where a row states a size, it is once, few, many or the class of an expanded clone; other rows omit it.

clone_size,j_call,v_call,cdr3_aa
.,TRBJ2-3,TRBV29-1,SVGRGGRVRKADTQY
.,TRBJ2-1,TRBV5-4,ASSPPGLADGDEQF
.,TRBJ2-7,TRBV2,ASTSGPSYEQY
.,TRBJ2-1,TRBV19,ASSMDREAYNEQF
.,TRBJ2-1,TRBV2,ASSLGLAGAYNEQF
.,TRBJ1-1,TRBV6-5,ASSYARVGKAF
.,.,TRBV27,ASSRLAGSSYEQY
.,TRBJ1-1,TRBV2,ASRSRDRNTEAF
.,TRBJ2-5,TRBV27,ASSSGTGGVETQY
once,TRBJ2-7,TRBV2,ASSEMTPGKYEQY
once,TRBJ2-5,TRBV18,ASSPGTGDETQY
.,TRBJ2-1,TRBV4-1,ASSPTGTSGGYEQF
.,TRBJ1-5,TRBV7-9,ASSSGSVWRNVRNQPQH
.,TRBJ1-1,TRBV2,ASSVDLMNTEAF
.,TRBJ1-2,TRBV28,ASSFRGNYGYT
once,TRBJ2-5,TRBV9,ASSVGRGATVETQY
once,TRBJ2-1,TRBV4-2,ASSLTSGGANEQF
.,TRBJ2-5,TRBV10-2,ASSVASGTQETQY
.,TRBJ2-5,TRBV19,ASTLGQARQETQY
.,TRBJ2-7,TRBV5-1,ASSSGEQTYEQY
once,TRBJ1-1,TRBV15,ATSRPTVTEAF
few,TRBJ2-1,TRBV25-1,ASSEKETSGRAGTQF
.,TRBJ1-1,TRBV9,ASSADRAPF
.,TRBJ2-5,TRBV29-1,SVEGLAGGQETQY
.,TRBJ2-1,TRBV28,ASSARLAGAHEQF
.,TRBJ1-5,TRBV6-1,ASSAGISNQPQH
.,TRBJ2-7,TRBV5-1,ASSLGSRNSYEQY
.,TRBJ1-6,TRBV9,ASSDRAGDLYSYNSPLH
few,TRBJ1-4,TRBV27,ASSRQGAANEKLF
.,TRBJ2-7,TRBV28,ASSSLAELTYEQY
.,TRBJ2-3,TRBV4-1,ASSQTSNTDTQY
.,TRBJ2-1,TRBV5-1,ASRTSGRPSYNEQF
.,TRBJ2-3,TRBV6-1,ASSRLDPSTDTQY
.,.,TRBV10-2,ASSHGYEQY
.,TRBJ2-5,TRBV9,ASSQGGGGVQKTQY
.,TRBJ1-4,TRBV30,AWSQPTGGNEKLF
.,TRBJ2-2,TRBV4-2,ASSLGTSGRAVELF
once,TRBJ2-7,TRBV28,ASQGAHDEQY
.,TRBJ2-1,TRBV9,ASSPRDFPYNEQF
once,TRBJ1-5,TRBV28,ASSTPDRVNQPQH
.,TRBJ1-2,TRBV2,ASNTGTGVFYGYT
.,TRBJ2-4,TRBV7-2,ASSLAGQGVEIQY
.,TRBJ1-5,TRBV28,ASRRGQYSNQPQH
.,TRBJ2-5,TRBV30,AWSAGTGGAETQY
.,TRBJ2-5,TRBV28,ASSFSLAVETQY
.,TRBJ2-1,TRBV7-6,ASSPRQGASGEQF
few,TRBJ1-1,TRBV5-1,ASSLQGSTEAF
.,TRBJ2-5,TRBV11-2,ASSGQQRLGGTQY
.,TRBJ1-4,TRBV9,ASSGGGRPNEKLF
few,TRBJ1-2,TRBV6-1,ASRRDSFYGYT
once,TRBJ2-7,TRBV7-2,ASSPLGREQY
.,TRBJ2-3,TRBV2,ASSLAGGRGTDTQY
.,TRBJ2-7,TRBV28,ASSGSPSYEQY